This TCR beta chain stems from a study of blood T cell repertoires in COVID-19. Participant reports of clinical history set cohort assignment. Germline values: CDR1 MNHEY, CDR2 SVGAGI. The CDR3 spans 15 residues. With V trimmed by 3 bases and J by 4 bases, 6 bases remained unmatched. Per the original methods: Estimates of nucleated cell counts were drawn from the amplification of reference gene primers. Libraries were prepared by immunoSEQ multiplex PCR; TCRdb keeps only in-frame clonotypes and omits some of them. Clonal size and the V and J genes are those of that table, whereas D and trimming came from the DNA. The profile shows under 250,000 clones, around 90% of them singletons.

The TCR originated in a woman between 25 and 40 years old with acute COVID-19. Sequences were obtained from PBMCs or T cells enriched from blood (not recorded which). The chain links TRBV6-5 to TRBJ2-3; 8 bases line up with TRBD1. CDR3 nucleotide sequence: TGTGCCAGCAGTTATTACAGGGGGGTCCCAGATACGCAGTATTTT. This encodes CASSYYRGVPDTQYF.